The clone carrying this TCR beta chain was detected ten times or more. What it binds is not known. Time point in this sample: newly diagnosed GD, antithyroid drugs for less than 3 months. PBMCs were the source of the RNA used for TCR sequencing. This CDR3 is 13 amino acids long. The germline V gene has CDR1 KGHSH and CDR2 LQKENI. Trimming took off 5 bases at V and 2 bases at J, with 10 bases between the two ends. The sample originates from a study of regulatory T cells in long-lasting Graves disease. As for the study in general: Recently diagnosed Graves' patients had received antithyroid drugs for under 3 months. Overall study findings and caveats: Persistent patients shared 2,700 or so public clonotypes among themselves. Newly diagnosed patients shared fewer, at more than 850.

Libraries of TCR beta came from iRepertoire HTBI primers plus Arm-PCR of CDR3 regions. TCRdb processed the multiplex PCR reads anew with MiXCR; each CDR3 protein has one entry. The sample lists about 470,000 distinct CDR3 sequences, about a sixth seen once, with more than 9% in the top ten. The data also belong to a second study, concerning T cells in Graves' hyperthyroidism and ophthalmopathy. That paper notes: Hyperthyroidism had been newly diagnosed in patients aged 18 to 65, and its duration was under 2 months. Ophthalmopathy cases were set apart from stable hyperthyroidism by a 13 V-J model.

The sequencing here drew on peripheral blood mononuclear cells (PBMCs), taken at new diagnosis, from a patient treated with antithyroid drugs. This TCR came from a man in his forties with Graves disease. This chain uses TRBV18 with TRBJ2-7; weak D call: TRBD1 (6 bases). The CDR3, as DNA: TGTGCCAGCTCATCACAGGGCACCTACGAGCAGTACTTC. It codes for CASSSQGTYEQYF.